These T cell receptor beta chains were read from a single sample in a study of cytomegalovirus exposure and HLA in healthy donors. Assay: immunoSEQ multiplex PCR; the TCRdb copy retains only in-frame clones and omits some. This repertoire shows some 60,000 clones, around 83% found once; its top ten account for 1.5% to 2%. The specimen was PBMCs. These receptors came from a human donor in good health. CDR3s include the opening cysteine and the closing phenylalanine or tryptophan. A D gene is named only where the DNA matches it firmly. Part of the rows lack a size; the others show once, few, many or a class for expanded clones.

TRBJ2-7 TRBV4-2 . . TGTGCCAGCAGCCAAGAAGGCGTCAGGGCAGGGGTTCCCTACGAGCAGTACTTC CASSQEGVRAGVPYEQYF
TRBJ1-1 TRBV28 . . TGTGCCAGCAGATTCGACAGAGCGGGCACTGAAGCTTTCTTT CASRFDRAGTEAFF
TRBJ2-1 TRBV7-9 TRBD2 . TGTGCCAGCAGCTTCCCCGGGCTAGCGGGCTCCTACAATGAGCAGTTCTTC CASSFPGLAGSYNEQFF
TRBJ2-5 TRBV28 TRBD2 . TGTGCCAGCGGTGTGGGGGCGACTAGCGGCCAAGAGACCCAGTACTTC CASGVGATSGQETQYF
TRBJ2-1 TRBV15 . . TGTGCCACCAGCTCCAGATCATTTGAGCAGTTCTTC CATSSRSFEQFF
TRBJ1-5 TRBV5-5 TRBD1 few TGTGCCAGCAGTATCTCCGGGACAGCCTATCAGCCCCAGCATTTT CASSISGTAYQPQHF
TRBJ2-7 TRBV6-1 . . TGTGCCAGCAGTGGGGGGACGGACGGGGGCTACGAGCAGTACTTC CASSGGTDGGYEQYF
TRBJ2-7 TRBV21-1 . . TGTGCCAGCAGCCTAAACAGGGGTTTGTTTCTTCCGGGCCCGCTCGGCGAGCAGTACTTC CASSLNRGLFLPGPLGEQYF
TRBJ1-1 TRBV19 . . TGTGCCAGTAGTTCCGACAGGATGGCCTATAAGTTGAACACTGAAGCTTTCTTT CASSSDRMAYKLNTEAFF
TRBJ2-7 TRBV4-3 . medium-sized TGCGCCAGCAGCCAAGGTTGGGACACCACCTACGAGCAGTACTTC CASSQGWDTTYEQYF
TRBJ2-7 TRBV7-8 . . TGTGCCAGCAGCTCTCCCTTTGTAGGGGTACACGAGCAGTACTTC CASSSPFVGVHEQYF
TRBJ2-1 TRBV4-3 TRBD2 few TGCGCCAGCAGCCAAGAAGCGGGAGGCTCCTACAATGAGCAGTTCTTC CASSQEAGGSYNEQFF
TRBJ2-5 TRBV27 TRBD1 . TGTGCCAGCAGACGCCGACAGGGTCAAGTAGAGACCCAGTACTTC CASRRRQGQVETQYF
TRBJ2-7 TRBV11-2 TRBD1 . TGTGCCAGCTCCAGGGATCGAAGGACAGGGCAAGAATTC CASSRDRRTGQEF
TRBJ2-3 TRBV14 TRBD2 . TGTGCCAGCAGCTCCCAGGGACTAGGCACAGATACGCAGTATTTT CASSSQGLGTDTQYF
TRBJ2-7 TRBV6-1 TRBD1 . TGTGCCAGCAGTGTGGAGCCGGGACAGGTATACGAGCAGTACTTC CASSVEPGQVYEQYF
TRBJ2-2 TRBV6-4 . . TGTGCCAGCAGTGTAGAAGGGGAAGGCACCGGGGAGCTGTTTTTT CASSVEGEGTGELFF